The present T cell receptor beta chain was sequenced within a study of vaccination and CD4 T cells after COVID-19. Time point given: late sampling 161 to 241 days after vaccination in three convalescent patients. By share, this clonotype ranks as medium-sized (0.01 to 0.1%). CDR1 and CDR2 (germline): MGHRA, YSYEKL. With 0 bases removed from V and 5 bases from J, the gap between germline ends came to 15 bases. CDR3 length: 16 residues. TCRdb reanalysed the PCR reads using MiXCR and keeps one entry per CDR3 protein. The sample includes about 31,000 distinct CDR3 sequences, almost 50% seen only once; the top ten take 5% to 7.5%.

The chain couples TRBV4-1 to TRBJ2-3; D remains unclear. The sample in question was CD4+ T cells from blood, obtained about 7 months after SARS-CoV-2 vaccination. This receptor was taken from a human donor who had recovered from COVID-19. CDR3 protein: CASSQEGRQAGDTQYF. Written as DNA, the CDR3 is TGCGCCAGCAGCCAAGAAGGTAGGCAGGCCGGAGATACGCAGTATTTT.